The 6 T cell receptor beta chains below come from one sample, sequenced in a study of T cell responses to AZD1222 COVID-19 vaccine. The table came from immunoSEQ multiplex PCR; TCRdb's copy has only in-frame clones and leaves some out. The sample yields tens of thousands of clones, around 81% seen once. Sequencing was performed on peripheral blood, taken 28 days after the second AZD1222 dose. Source of these receptors: an adult who received the AZD1222 COVID-19 vaccine.

The V gene is TRBV14, the J gene TRBJ2-1; D is uncertain. Germline V gives CDR1 SGHDN, CDR2 FVKESK. Trimming stripped 2 bases from V and 4 bases from J, with 15 bases between. This CDR3 region has 16 residues. The CDR3 DNA reads as TGTGCCAGCAGCCAAAATGCGCCCCAGTTTTACAATGAGCAGTTCTTC. Translated: CASSQNAPQFYNEQFF.

V and J are TRBV14 and TRBJ2-7; 8 bases match TRBD1. V was clipped by 1 base and J by 3 bases; unmatched bases: 5. CDR1 is SGHDN, CDR2 FVKESK, per germline. This CDR3 has 15 residues. In DNA, the CDR3 is TGTGCCAGCAGCCAAGCCGACAGGGGATACTACGAGCAGTACTTC. This translates into CASSQADRGYYEQYF.

This sequence joins TRBV4-2 and TRBJ1-5; no definite D call. Germline lookup yields CDR1 LGHNA and CDR2 YNFKEQ. V was clipped by 0 bases and J by 5 bases, with 8 bases between them. The CDR3 is made up of 14 amino acids. In nucleotides, the CDR3 is TGTGCCAGCAGCCAAGATGTTGGGGATCAGCCCCAGCATTTT. This gives the protein CASSQDVGDQPQHF.

The genes are TRBV4-3 and TRBJ1-2, with no clear D. Germline V gene data show CDR1 as LGHNA and CDR2 as YSLEER. CDR3 size: 15 residues. V gave up 0 bases and J gave up 2 bases, with 10 bases separating them. The CDR3 bases are TGCGCCAGCAGCCAAGAGGTCTCGGGGAACTATGGCTACACCTTC. Translated: CASSQEVSGNYGYTF.

This chain joins TRBV6-6 and TRBJ2-7; TRBD1 matches at 11 bases. V lost 5 bases and J lost 2; bases outside the gene matches: 5. Germline V CDR1 and CDR2: MNHNY, SVGAGI (reference sequence). CDR3 length equals 15 residues. Written as DNA, the CDR3 is TGTGCCAGCAGTCCCCGGGACAGGGGGGCCTACGAGCAGTACTTC. Protein product: CASSPRDRGAYEQYF.

The chain uses TRBV7-3 and TRBJ2-1, with a tentative D call TRBD1 (5 bases). The CDR3 contains 13 residues. Trimming took 4 bases from V and 4 from J, leaving 8 bases between them. Germline CDR1 and CDR2: SGHTA and FQGTGA. CDR3 bases: TGTGCCAGCAGCTCCGGACAATACAATGAGCAGTTCTTC. Protein: CASSSGQYNEQFF. Drawing the rest from reference TRBV7-3 and TRBJ2-1, the complete variable domain is GAGVSQTPSNKVTEKGKYVELRCDPISGHTALYWYRQSLGQGPEFLIYFQGTGAADDSGLPNDRFFAVRPEGSVSTLKIQRTERGDSAVYLCASSSGQYNEQFFGPGTRLTVL.